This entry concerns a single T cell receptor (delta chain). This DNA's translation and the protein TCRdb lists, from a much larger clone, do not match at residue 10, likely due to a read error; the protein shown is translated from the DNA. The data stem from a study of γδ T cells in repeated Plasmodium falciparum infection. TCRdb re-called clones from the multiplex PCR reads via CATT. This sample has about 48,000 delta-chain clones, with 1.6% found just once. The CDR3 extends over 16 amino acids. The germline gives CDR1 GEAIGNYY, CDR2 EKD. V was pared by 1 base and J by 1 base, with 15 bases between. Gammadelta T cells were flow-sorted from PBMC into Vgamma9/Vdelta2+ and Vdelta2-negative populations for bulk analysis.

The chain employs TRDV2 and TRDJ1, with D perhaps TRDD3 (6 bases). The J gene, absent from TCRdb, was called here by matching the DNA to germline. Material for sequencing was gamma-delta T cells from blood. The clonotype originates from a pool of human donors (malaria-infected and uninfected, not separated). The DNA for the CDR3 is TGTGCCTGTGACACGGGGATTTATAGGACCACCGATAAACTCATCTTT. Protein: CACDTGIYRTTDKLIF.